Shown below are 11 T cell receptor beta chains from a single sample sequenced in a study of blood T cell repertoires in COVID-19. Data came from immunoSEQ multiplex PCR; TCRdb stores just in-frame clones and leaves some out. The sample lists 100,000 to 150,000 clones, roughly 84% seen once, with 1.4% in the top ten. The sequencing sample was made of peripheral blood. The receptors were gathered from a man aged 60-69 years with acute or convalescent COVID-19.

The CDR3 loop is CASSVGAANYGYTF. DNA for the CDR3: TGTGCCAGCAGCGTAGGGGCAGCTAACTATGGCTACACCTTC. The rearrangement links TRBV9 to TRBJ1-2; D call uncertain. The CDR3 runs to 14 residues. Between the trimmed V and J ends, which lost 0 bases and 0 bases, there was a span of 6 bases. Germline V lookup: CDR1 SGDLS, CDR2 YYNGEE.

The chain has TRBV25-1 and TRBJ2-7, with D possibly TRBD1 on 5 matching bases. V lost 6 bases to trimming and J lost 2 bases, with 11 bases between them. CDR3 length: 13 amino acids. Looked up from germline, CDR1 is MGHDK and CDR2 is SYGVNS. As DNA, the CDR3 is TGTGCCAGCAGGCTTGGGGCTACCTACGAGCAGTACTTC. Translating it yields CASRLGATYEQYF.

The chain has TRBV5-8 and TRBJ2-7; TRBD1 agrees at 8 bases. Germline assignment: CDR1 SGHTS and CDR2 YDEGEE. Unmatched junction bases numbered 11, after V lost 0 bases and J lost 9 bases. The CDR3 spans 15 residues. The CDR3 DNA is TGTGCCAGCAGCTTGGGTTGGACAGGGCAGATAGGGCAGTACTTC. This translates into CASSLGWTGQIGQYF.

The chain has TRBV5-1 and TRBJ2-1, with 16 nucleotides matching TRBD2. Per germline, CDR1 SGHRS and CDR2 YFSETQ. This CDR3 has 16 residues. J lost 2 bases, V lost 4 bases, and 0 bases had no gene match. CDR3 sequence reads: CASSGTSGRAYNEQFF. The CDR3 region has the DNA TGCGCCAGCAGCGGGACTAGCGGGAGGGCCTACAATGAGCAGTTCTTC.

The genes are TRBV6-5 and TRBJ1-2; possible D gene TRBD1, 6 bases. The CDR3 runs 11 residues. Trimming took 10 bases from V and 4 from J, leaving 10 bases between them. Per the germline V gene, CDR1 is MNHEY and CDR2 is SVGAGI. The CDR3 bases are TGTGCCATCGCAGGGGTCTATGGCTACACCTTC. It is translated as CAIAGVYGYTF.

The chain uses TRBV11-2 and TRBJ2-7; a weak D match, TRBD1 (6 bases). The CDR3 extends over 13 amino acids. The germline V and J ends were trimmed by 4 bases and 7 bases, with 14 bases remaining between them. CDR1 is SGHAT and CDR2 is FQNNGV in the germline V gene. This CDR3 is CASSSTGIGEQYF. In DNA, the CDR3 is TGTGCCAGCAGCTCTACAGGGATAGGGGAGCAGTACTTC.

The chain combines TRBV12-3 or TRBV12-4 with TRBJ2-7, with D possibly TRBD1 on 5 matching bases. Trimming removed 3 bases from V and 6 bases from J, with 12 bases in between. The CDR3 loop spans 13 amino acids. The CDR3 reads CASSLGQAIEQYF. The CDR3 bases are TGTGCCAGCAGTTTGGGGCAGGCCATCGAGCAGTACTTC.

The V and J genes are TRBV7-2 and TRBJ1-2, with D perhaps matching TRBD1 (5 bases). The V gene's germline CDR1 is SGHTA and CDR2 FQGNSA. Trimming shortened V by 0 bases and J by 6 bases, and 11 bases separated the two germline ends. This CDR3 comprises 14 residues. Written as DNA, the CDR3 is TGTGCCAGCAGCTTAGCGGGCGGCAGGGATGGCTACACCTTC. Amino acid sequence: CASSLAGGRDGYTF.

The gene calls are TRBV18 and TRBJ2-3, with a tentative D call TRBD1 (6 bases). The ends were cut back, 3 bases at V and 4 bases at J, with 17 bases in the middle. Germline loops: CDR1 KGHSH, CDR2 LQKENI. The CDR3 has 16 residues. CDR3 coding DNA: TGTGCCAGCTCACCCCTCCTACAGGGTCATTCAGATACGCAGTATTTT. Encoded protein: CASSPLLQGHSDTQYF.

Here the CDR3 DNA reads TGTGCCAGCAGCCAGACTAGCGGGATCACCTACGAGCAGTACTTC. Protein: CASSQTSGITYEQYF. The rearrangement joins TRBV3-1 (or the pseudogene TRBV3-2) to TRBJ2-7, with 11 bases that match TRBD2. The CDR3 spans 15 residues. J was trimmed by 2 bases and V by 3 bases; bases with no gene match: 3. Looked up from germline, CDR1 is LGHDT and CDR2 is YNNKEL (reference sequence).

CDR3 residues: CATSSGAGGYTF. DNA of the CDR3: TGTGCCACCAGTTCAGGGGCAGGAGGCTACACCTTC. The chain joins TRBV24-1 to TRBJ1-2, with D possibly matching TRBD1 (6 bases). Germline CDR1 KGHDR, CDR2 SFDVKD. The CDR3 spans 12 residues. Trimming cost V 6 bases and J 8 bases, with 12 bases left between them.